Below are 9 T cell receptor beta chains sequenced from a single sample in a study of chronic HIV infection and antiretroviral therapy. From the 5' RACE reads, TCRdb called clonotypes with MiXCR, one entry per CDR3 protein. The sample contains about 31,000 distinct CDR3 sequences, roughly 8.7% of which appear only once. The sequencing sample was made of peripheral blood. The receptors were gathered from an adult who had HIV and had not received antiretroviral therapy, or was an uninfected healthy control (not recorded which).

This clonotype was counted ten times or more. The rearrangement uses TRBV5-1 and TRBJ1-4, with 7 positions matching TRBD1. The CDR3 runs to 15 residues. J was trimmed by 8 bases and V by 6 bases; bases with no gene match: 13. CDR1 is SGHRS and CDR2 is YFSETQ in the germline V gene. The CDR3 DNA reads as TGCGCCAGCACGGGGACAGCAAGAGGTGACGAAAAACTGTTTTTT. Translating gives CASTGTARGDEKLFF.

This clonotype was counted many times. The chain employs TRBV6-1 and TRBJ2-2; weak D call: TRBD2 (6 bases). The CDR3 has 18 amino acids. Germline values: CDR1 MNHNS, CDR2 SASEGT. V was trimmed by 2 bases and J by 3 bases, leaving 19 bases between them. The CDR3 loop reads CASSEIVGGLADTGELFF. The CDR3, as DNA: TGTGCCAGCAGTGAAATTGTGGGGGGACTCGCGGACACCGGGGAGCTGTTTTTT.

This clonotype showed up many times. CDR3 loop: CASSQVAGGGEKLFF. DNA for the CDR3: TGTGCCAGCAGCCAAGTCGCCGGTGGTGGGGAAAAACTGTTTTTT. The chain links TRBV3-1 to TRBJ1-4; no clear D. Trimming left V 1 base short and J 8 bases short, with 14 bases between. Germline-derived CDR1 and CDR2 are LGHDT and YNNKEL (reference sequence). CDR3 size: 15 residues.

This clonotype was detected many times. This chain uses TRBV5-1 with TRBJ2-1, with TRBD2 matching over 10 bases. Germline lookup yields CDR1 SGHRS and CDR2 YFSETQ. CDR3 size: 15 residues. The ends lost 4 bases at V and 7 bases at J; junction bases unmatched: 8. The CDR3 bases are TGCGCCAGCAGCACCCCGGGACTAGCGATTAATGAGCAGTTCTTC. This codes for CASSTPGLAINEQFF.

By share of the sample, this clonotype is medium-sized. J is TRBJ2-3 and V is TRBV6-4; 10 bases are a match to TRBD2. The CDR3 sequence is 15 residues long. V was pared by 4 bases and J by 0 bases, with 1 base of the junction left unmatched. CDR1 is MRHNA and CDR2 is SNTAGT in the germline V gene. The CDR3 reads CASSASGGSTDTQYF. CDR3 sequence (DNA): TGTGCCAGCAGTGCTAGCGGGGGTAGCACAGATACGCAGTATTTT.

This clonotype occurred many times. The CDR3 region is CASSLSSGNSNQPQHF. CDR3 coding DNA: TGTGCCAGCAGTTTAAGTTCGGGGAATAGCAATCAGCCCCAGCATTTT. The V gene is TRBV27, the J gene TRBJ1-5, with D unclear. The CDR3 loop spans 16 amino acids. V lost 2 bases, J lost 0 bases, and 11 bases lay in between. CDR1 and CDR2 from the germline V gene are MNHEY and SMNVEV (reference sequence).

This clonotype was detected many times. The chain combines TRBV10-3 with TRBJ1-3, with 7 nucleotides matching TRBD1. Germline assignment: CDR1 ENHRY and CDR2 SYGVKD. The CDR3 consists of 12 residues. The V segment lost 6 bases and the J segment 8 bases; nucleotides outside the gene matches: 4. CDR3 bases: TGTGCCATCAGCGGGACAGTTGACACCATATATTTT. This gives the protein CAISGTVDTIYF.

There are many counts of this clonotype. The CDR3 region has the DNA TGCAGCGTTGAACACCCAGGGAAGAGAACTGAAGCTTTCTTT. This sequence encodes CSVEHPGKRTEAFF. V usage is TRBV29-1 and J usage is TRBJ1-1; possible D gene TRBD1, 5 bases. This CDR3 comprises 14 residues. Germline V gene lookup returns CDR1 SQVTM and CDR2 ANQGSEA. The V end lost 2 bases, the J end lost 5 bases, and 15 bases lay between the germline ends.

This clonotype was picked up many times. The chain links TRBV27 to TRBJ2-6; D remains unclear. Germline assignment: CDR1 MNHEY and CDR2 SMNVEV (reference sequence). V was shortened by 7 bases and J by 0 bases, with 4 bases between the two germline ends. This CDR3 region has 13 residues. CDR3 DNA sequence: TGTGCCAGCACCCCCTCTGGGGCCAACGTCCTGACTTTC. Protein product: CASTPSGANVLTF. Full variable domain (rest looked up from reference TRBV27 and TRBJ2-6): EAQVTQNPRYLITVTGKKLTVTCSQNMNHEYMSWYRQDPGLGLRQIYYSMNVEVTDKGDVPEGYKVSRKEKRNFPLILESPSPNQTSLYFCASTPSGANVLTFGAGSRLTVL.